Below are 11 T cell receptor beta chains sequenced from a single sample in a study of graft-versus-host responses after intestinal transplantation. Processing of graft tissue released intraepithelial and lamina propria lymphocytes. Data came from immunoSEQ multiplex PCR; TCRdb stores just in-frame clones and leaves some out. This sample carries under 7,500 clones, about two thirds of them seen once, and the ten largest clones take 5.1%. The sample consisted of ileum tissue, taken less than 60 days after transplant. Source of these receptors: a human patient who received an intestinal transplant, so some T cells may come from the graft donor.

This clone was recorded a few times. The chain combines TRBV19 with TRBJ2-2; 8 bases match TRBD2. Germline assignment: CDR1 LNHDA and CDR2 SQIVND (reference sequence). The V and J ends lost 0 bases and 3 bases, in that order; junction bases with no gene match: 9. The CDR3 loop spans 18 amino acids. CDR3 nucleotide sequence: TGTGCCAGTAGTATAGAGTGGGCGCGGGGGGAAGACACCGGGGAGCTGTTTTTT. Translating it yields CASSIEWARGEDTGELFF.

The chain combines TRBV7-9 with TRBJ2-6, with a possible D match to TRBD2 (5 bases). Deletions cut 6 bases from V and 1 base from J, with 10 bases between. The length of the CDR3 is 15 residues. In germline, CDR1 is SEHNR, CDR2 FQNEAQ (reference sequence). The CDR3: CASRAPGSGANVLTF. CDR3 DNA: TGTGCCAGCAGAGCCCCGGGGTCTGGGGCCAACGTCCTGACTTTC.

The chain joins TRBV4-1 to TRBJ1-5; D is ambiguous. V was clipped by 0 bases and J by 6 bases, with 15 bases between them. The V gene's germline CDR1 is MGHRA and CDR2 YSYEKL. The CDR3 has 16 amino acids. The CDR3 loop reads CASSQDNGRVGQPQHF. The CDR3 nucleotides read TGCGCCAGCAGCCAAGATAACGGGAGGGTGGGTCAGCCCCAGCATTTT.

This chain uses TRBV6-1 with TRBJ1-2; TRBD1 is a possible D gene (5 bases). Germline V CDR1 and CDR2: MNHNS, SASEGT. V lost 8 bases, J lost 3 bases, and 16 bases lay in between. The CDR3 contains 14 residues. Written as DNA, the CDR3 is TGTGCCAGCCAAACCCCGGGGGGGGACTATGGCTACACCTTC. Its translation: CASQTPGGDYGYTF.

In the case of this clone: An end of the junction differs from the germline gene, which may be a read error. The genes are TRBV20-1 and TRBJ1-3; D is uncertain. The CDR3 covers 10 residues. From germline, CDR1 is DFQATT and CDR2 SNEGSKA (reference sequence). The CDR3, as DNA: TGTGCGAGCTCTGGAAACACCATATATTTT. It codes for CASSGNTIYF.

The gene calls are TRBV10-3 and TRBJ1-1; tentatively, D is TRBD1 (6 bases). Germline values: CDR1 ENHRY, CDR2 SYGVKD. V lost 5 bases and J lost 7, with 11 bases in between. The CDR3 sequence is 12 residues long. The CDR3 loop is CAISPGDLEAFF. DNA for the CDR3: TGTGCCATCAGTCCAGGGGACCTTGAAGCTTTCTTT.

This sequence joins TRBV2 and TRBJ1-5, with D hard to call. V dropped 6 bases and J dropped 5 bases, with 20 bases sitting between them. From germline, CDR1 is SNHLY and CDR2 FYNNEI. This CDR3 region has 16 residues. CDR3 sequence reads: CASRLTFGSVDQPQHF. CDR3 coding DNA: TGTGCCAGCAGGCTCACGTTTGGTAGCGTCGATCAGCCCCAGCATTTT.

This clone was seen a single time. This chain connects TRBV10-3 to TRBJ1-2; 11 nucleotides match TRBD1. Trimming at V came to 3 bases and at J to 7 bases, leaving 7 bases not matched to a gene. Germline V gene lookup returns CDR1 ENHRY and CDR2 SYGVKD. The CDR3 length is 15 residues. This CDR3 is CAISEEGQGVIGYTF. The CDR3 nucleotides are TGTGCCATCAGTGAAGAGGGACAGGGGGTCATTGGCTACACCTTC.

This rearrangement joins TRBV2 to TRBJ2-3, with TRBD2 matching over 8 bases. V shed 8 bases and J 2 bases; nucleotides not matched to a gene: 9. The germline CDR1 and CDR2 sequences are SNHLY and FYNNEI. CDR3 length equals 15 residues. Here the CDR3 DNA reads TGTGCCAGCTCAGGACTAGCCCCTTACACAGATACGCAGTATTTT. Encoded protein: CASSGLAPYTDTQYF.

V is TRBV4-1 and J is TRBJ2-1; 8 nucleotides match TRBD2. With V trimmed by 0 bases and J by 4 bases, 5 bases remained unmatched. Germline CDR1 is MGHRA and CDR2 is YSYEKL. The CDR3 spans 16 residues. Here the CDR3 DNA reads TGCGCCAGCAGCCAAGAGTCGGGGGGGCTTTACAATGAGCAGTTCTTC. As protein: CASSQESGGLYNEQFF.

This clone was detected once. V is TRBV11-2 and J is TRBJ2-3, with D possibly being TRBD2 (6 bases). From germline, CDR1 is SGHAT and CDR2 FQNNGV. Trimming stripped 6 bases from V and 0 bases from J, with 13 bases between. The CDR3 has 15 amino acids. The CDR3 sequence: CASSLWGESTDTQYF. The CDR3 region has the DNA TGTGCCAGCAGTCTCTGGGGGGAAAGCACAGATACGCAGTATTTT.